The sequence of this TCR beta chain was determined in a study of T cells in Graves' hyperthyroidism and ophthalmopathy. A word on this clonotype: The antigen is undetermined.

Whole-study results and caveats: Through a model of 13 V-J features, ophthalmopathy was separated from stable hyperthyroidism.

Regions amplified from RNA transcripts were the TCR beta CDR3 regions. First-round RT-PCR targeting the TCR CDR3 was performed with the HTBI primer set. In TCRdb, the multiplex PCR reads were re-called with MiXCR into one record per CDR3 protein. The sample consists of hundreds of thousands of distinct CDR3 sequences, 38% of them appearing once. This CDR3 is 14 amino acids long. V lost 4 bases and J lost 8; bases outside the gene matches: 8. The receptor was derived from a man between 18 and 29 years old with Graves' hyperthyroidism. This chain uses TRBV12-3 or TRBV12-4 with TRBJ1-2, with 9 bases matching TRBD1. The sequenced material came from blood. CDR3 DNA: TGTGCCAGCAGTTACAGGGGGCAGGAAGGAGGCTACACCTTC. As protein: CASSYRGQEGGYTF.